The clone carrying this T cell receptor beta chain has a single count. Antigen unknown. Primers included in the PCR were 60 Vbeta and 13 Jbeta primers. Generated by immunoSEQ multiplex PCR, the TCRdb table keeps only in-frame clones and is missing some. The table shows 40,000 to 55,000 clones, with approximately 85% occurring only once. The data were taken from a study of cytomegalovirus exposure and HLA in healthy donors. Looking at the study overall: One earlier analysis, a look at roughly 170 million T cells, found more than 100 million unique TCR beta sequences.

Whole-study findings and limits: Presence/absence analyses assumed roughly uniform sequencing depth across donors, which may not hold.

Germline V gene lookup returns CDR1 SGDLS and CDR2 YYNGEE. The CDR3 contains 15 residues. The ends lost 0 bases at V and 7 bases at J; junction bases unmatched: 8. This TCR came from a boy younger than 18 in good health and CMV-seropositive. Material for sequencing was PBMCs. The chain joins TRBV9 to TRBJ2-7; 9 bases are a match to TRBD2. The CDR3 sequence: CASSVAASGGWEQYF. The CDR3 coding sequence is TGTGCCAGCAGCGTAGCTGCCAGCGGGGGGTGGGAGCAGTACTTC.